These T cell receptor beta chains were read from a single sample in a study of vaccination and CD4 T cells after COVID-19. The antigens these receptors bind are not known. Via MiXCR, TCRdb re-called the PCR reads, giving one row per CDR3 protein. There are around 26,000 distinct CDR3 sequences in the sample; approximately 40% occur only once, and about a tenth lies in the top ten. Sequencing input: CD4+ T cells from blood, cultured in vitro. The receptors stem from a human donor who had recovered from COVID-19. CDR3s include the opening cysteine and the closing phenylalanine or tryptophan. Each record gives: V gene, J gene, D gene, clone size, CDR3 length, CDR3 DNA, CDR3 protein. A D gene is named only where the DNA matches it firmly. Size values are once, few and many counts, or a class for expanded clones, and some rows have none.

>TRBV25-1|TRBJ1-2|-|-|11
TGTGCCAGCGGAACATCAACAGGCTACACCTTC
CASGTSTGYTF
>TRBV7-2|TRBJ1-2|-|few|12
TGTGCCAGCAGCCCTGGGGGGCCTGGCTACACCTTC
CASSPGGPGYTF
>TRBV20-1|TRBJ1-1|-|-|17
TGCAGTGCCAAAGGGGCAGGACGGACCAATATGAACACTGAAGCTTTCTTT
CSAKGAGRTNMNTEAFF
>TRBV6-1|TRBJ1-1|-|-|15
TGTGCCAGCAGTCGTCGACTGAAACTAAACACTGAAGCTTTCTTT
CASSRRLKLNTEAFF
>TRBV7-2|TRBJ2-7|-|-|16
TGTGCCAGCAGCTGGCCCGGCGGCGGGAATCCCTACGAGCAGTACTTC
CASSWPGGGNPYEQYF
>TRBV6-5|TRBJ1-2|TRBD1|few|15
TGTGCCAGCAGTTACGAAAGGACAGGAGCCTATGGCTACACCTTC
CASSYERTGAYGYTF
>TRBV7-9|TRBJ1-2|-|-|18
TGTGCCAGCAGCCGAGGTTGGGAAGACAGGCCCCCCGTCTATGGCTACACCTTC
CASSRGWEDRPPVYGYTF
>TRBV6-2/TRBV6-3|TRBJ1-2|-|-|13
TGTGCCAGCAGCACCGGGGCCAGCCGTGGCTACACCTTC
CASSTGASRGYTF
>TRBV18|TRBJ2-7|TRBD1|-|14
TGTGCCAGCTCACGACAGGGAACCTCCTACGAGCAGTACTTC
CASSRQGTSYEQYF
>TRBV20-1|TRBJ2-5|-|-|13
TGCAGTGCTAGAGATCCGAGTCCTCTGACCCAGTACTTC
CSARDPSPLTQYF
>TRBV6-2/TRBV6-3|TRBJ2-1|-|-|15
TGTGCCAGCAGACCTAGCGATCTCTCCTACAATGAGCAGTTCTTC
CASRPSDLSYNEQFF
>TRBV7-2|TRBJ2-7|-|few|11
TGTGCCAGCAGCTTAGACGGCATTCAGGACTTC
CASSLDGIQDF
>TRBV7-8|TRBJ2-3|TRBD2|few|17
TGTGCCAGCAGCTTGCGGCCGGCTAGCGGAGGGCCAGCTACGCAGTATTTT
CASSLRPASGGPATQYF
>TRBV6-1|TRBJ2-2|TRBD2|-|14
TGTGCCAGCAGTCGACTAGCGCACACCGGGGAGCTGTTTTTT
CASSRLAHTGELFF